A selection of T cell receptor beta chains follows, all from one sample in a study of shared clonotypes between healthy human individuals. Sequencing was performed with immunoSEQ multiplex PCR; in TCRdb, only in-frame clones are kept and a portion is missing. The sample comprises about 500,000 clones, more than 70% of which are singletons, and around 12% rests with the top ten. Sequencing was done on a sample of PBMCs. The receptor source for this set is a woman between 40 and 50 years old in good health. Some clones in this sample may be carry-over from other donors' samples. The CDR3 runs from the conserved cysteine through the conserved F or W. The D gene is left open where the match is weak. A row's size may be missing; if present it is once, few, many or a size class.

D: TRBD1
V: TRBV19
J: TRBJ1-1
size: -
DNA: TGTGCCAGTAGTATCACCGGGACAGGGGGGAAGATGAACACTGAAGCTTTCTTT
CDR3: CASSITGTGGKMNTEAFF

D: -
V: TRBV11-1
J: TRBJ2-2
size: -
DNA: TGTGCCAGCAGCTTCACAGGGAGTAACACCGGGGAGCTGTTTTTT
CDR3: CASSFTGSNTGELFF

D: -
V: TRBV4-3
J: TRBJ2-3
size: -
DNA: TGCGCCAGCAGCCAAGATAGTGGGCGGGGAGCCACAGATACGCAGTATTTT
CDR3: CASSQDSGRGATDTQYF

D: -
V: TRBV6-1
J: TRBJ2-1
size: -
DNA: TGTGCCAGCAGCCCACTCCCTCGGGTCCGCGATGAGCAGTTCTTC
CDR3: CASSPLPRVRDEQFF

D: -
V: TRBV29-1
J: TRBJ2-7
size: -
DNA: TGCAGCGTTGAAGATCGGGGTTACGAGCAGTACTTC
CDR3: CSVEDRGYEQYF

D: -
V: TRBV7-7
J: TRBJ2-5
size: -
DNA: TGTGCTAGCAGCCGGAGCTGGGTGTCCCAAGAGACCCAGTACTTC
CDR3: CASSRSWVSQETQYF

D: -
V: TRBV27
J: TRBJ1-5
size: -
DNA: TGTGCCAGCAGTCCCCGCGCAGCATATCAGCCCCAGCATTTT
CDR3: CASSPRAAYQPQHF

D: TRBD2
V: TRBV11-1
J: TRBJ2-3
size: -
DNA: TGTGCCAGCAGCTCAGGACTAGCTGGGGATACGCAGTATTTT
CDR3: CASSSGLAGDTQYF

D: -
V: TRBV19
J: TRBJ2-2
size: -
DNA: TGTGCCAGTCGTACCATAGCGGAAAACACCGGGGAGCTGTTTTTT
CDR3: CASRTIAENTGELFF

D: -
V: TRBV28
J: TRBJ2-1
size: -
DNA: TGTGCCAGCGGTGGGCAGGGGTACAATGAGCAGTTCTTC
CDR3: CASGGQGYNEQFF

D: -
V: TRBV4-2
J: TRBJ2-2
size: -
DNA: TGTGCCAGCAGCAACGAGAACAGCGGGGAGCTGTTTTTT
CDR3: CASSNENSGELFF

D: TRBD2
V: TRBV7-7
J: TRBJ2-5
size: few
DNA: TGTGCCAGCAGCTTCCGGCCAATACTAGCGGGAGGAGAGACCCAGTACTTC
CDR3: CASSFRPILAGGETQYF

D: -
V: TRBV11-3
J: TRBJ2-3
size: few
DNA: TGTGCCAGCAGCTCTCCTGACAGCACAGATACGCAGTATTTT
CDR3: CASSSPDSTDTQYF

D: -
V: TRBV4-2
J: TRBJ1-5
size: -
DNA: TGTGCCAGCAGCCAAGGAACAGTTAGCAATCAGCCCCAGCATTTT
CDR3: CASSQGTVSNQPQHF

D: -
V: TRBV6-1
J: TRBJ2-3
size: few
DNA: TGTGCCAGCAGTGGGACAACAGATACGCAGTATTTT
CDR3: CASSGTTDTQYF

D: TRBD1
V: TRBV18
J: TRBJ1-1
size: few
DNA: TGTGCCAGCTCACTGAGAGGACAGGGGGACACTGAAGCTTTCTTT
CDR3: CASSLRGQGDTEAFF

D: -
V: TRBV5-1
J: TRBJ2-5
size: many
DNA: TGCGCCAGCAGCTTGGTTGGACTACCTGGCTTATCAGAGACCCAGTACTTC
CDR3: CASSLVGLPGLSETQYF

D: TRBD2
V: TRBV7-3
J: TRBJ2-1
size: -
DNA: TGTGCCAGCAGACTAGCGGGAGGGCCGTGGAATGAGCAGTTCTTC
CDR3: CASRLAGGPWNEQFF

D: -
V: TRBV10-2
J: TRBJ2-1
size: -
DNA: TGCGCCAGCAGCCTTAGCCTTCCGTACGGCAATGAGCAGTTCTTC
CDR3: CASSLSLPYGNEQFF

D: TRBD1
V: TRBV4-1
J: TRBJ1-4
size: -
DNA: TGCGCCAGCAGTCGCGGGACAGGGAGAGAAAAACTGTTTTTT
CDR3: CASSRGTGREKLFF

D: TRBD1
V: TRBV9
J: TRBJ2-3
size: -
DNA: TGTGCCAGCAGCGTAGGACCCTCGACCGGGACAGGGAAGTATTTT
CDR3: CASSVGPSTGTGKYF

D: TRBD1
V: TRBV27
J: TRBJ2-2
size: many
DNA: TGTGCCAGCAGTTACGGGACAGCTAGCACCGGGGAGCTGTTTTTT
CDR3: CASSYGTASTGELFF

D: TRBD2
V: TRBV4-1
J: TRBJ2-5
size: few
DNA: TGCGCCAGCAGCCACCCGGGACTAGCGGGAGGCCCAGGGCAAGAGACCCAGTACTTC
CDR3: CASSHPGLAGGPGQETQYF

D: TRBD2
V: TRBV6-5
J: TRBJ2-7
size: once
DNA: TGTGCCAGCAGTTACCTAGCGGAGCGCTACGAGCAGTACTTC
CDR3: CASSYLAERYEQYF

D: -
V: TRBV5-1
J: TRBJ2-2
size: -
DNA: TGCGCCAGCAGCTTTAGCGGAAACACCGGGGAGCTGTTTTTT
CDR3: CASSFSGNTGELFF

D: TRBD1
V: TRBV19
J: TRBJ2-3
size: -
DNA: TGTGCCAGTAGCCCAGGACAGGCGGATCGCACAGATACGCAGTATTTT
CDR3: CASSPGQADRTDTQYF